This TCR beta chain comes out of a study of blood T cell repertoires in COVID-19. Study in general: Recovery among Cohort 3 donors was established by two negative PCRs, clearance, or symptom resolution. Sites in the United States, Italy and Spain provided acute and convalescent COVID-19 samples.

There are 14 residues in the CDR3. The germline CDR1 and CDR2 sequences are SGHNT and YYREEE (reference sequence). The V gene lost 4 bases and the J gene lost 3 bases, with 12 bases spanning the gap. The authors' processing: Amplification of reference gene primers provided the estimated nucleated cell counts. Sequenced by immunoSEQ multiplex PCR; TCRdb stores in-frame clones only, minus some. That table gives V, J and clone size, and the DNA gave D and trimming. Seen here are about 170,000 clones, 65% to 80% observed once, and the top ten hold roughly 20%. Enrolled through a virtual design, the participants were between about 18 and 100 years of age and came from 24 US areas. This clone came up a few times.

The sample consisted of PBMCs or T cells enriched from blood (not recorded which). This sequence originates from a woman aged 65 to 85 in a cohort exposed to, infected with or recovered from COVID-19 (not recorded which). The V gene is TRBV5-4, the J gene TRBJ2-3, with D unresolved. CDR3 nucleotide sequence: TGTGCCAGCAGCCTCCCACAGAGTACAGATACGCAGTATTTT. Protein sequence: CASSLPQSTDTQYF.